The TCR beta chain described here comes from a study of blood T cell repertoires in COVID-19. Study-wide background: Spain, Italy and the United States supplied samples that represented acute and convalescent COVID-19. PBMCs, B-cell-depleted T cells, or T cells were the source of the cDNA or gDNA that made up the material.

CDR3 length equals 16 residues. V dropped 0 bases and J dropped 2 bases, with 14 bases sitting between them. The germline V gene encodes CDR1 LNHNV and CDR2 YYDKDF (reference sequence). Original processing methods: Researchers report that nucleated cell counts were estimated from reference gene primer amplification. Some clones are missing from TCRdb's copy, which holds only in-frame ones; the method was immunoSEQ multiplex PCR. The V and J calls and clone size come from that table; D and trimming were worked out from the DNA. The sample holds some 120,000 clones, roughly 90% seen once. The chain combines TRBV15 with TRBJ2-7; no definite D call. This sequence originates from a man aged 50 to 59 with acute or convalescent COVID-19. The specimen sequenced was peripheral blood. The CDR3 coding sequence is TGTGCCACCAGCAGAGATGGTGGAGTACCCGCCTACGAGCAGTACTTC. This sequence encodes CATSRDGGVPAYEQYF. Together with reference TRBV15 and TRBJ2-7, the CDR3 gives the full variable domain: DAMVIQNPRYQVTQFGKPVTLSCSQTLNHNVMYWYQQKSSQAPKLLFHYYDKDFNNEADTPDNFQSRRPNTSFCFLDIRSPGLGDTAMYLCATSRDGGVPAYEQYFGPGTRLTVT.